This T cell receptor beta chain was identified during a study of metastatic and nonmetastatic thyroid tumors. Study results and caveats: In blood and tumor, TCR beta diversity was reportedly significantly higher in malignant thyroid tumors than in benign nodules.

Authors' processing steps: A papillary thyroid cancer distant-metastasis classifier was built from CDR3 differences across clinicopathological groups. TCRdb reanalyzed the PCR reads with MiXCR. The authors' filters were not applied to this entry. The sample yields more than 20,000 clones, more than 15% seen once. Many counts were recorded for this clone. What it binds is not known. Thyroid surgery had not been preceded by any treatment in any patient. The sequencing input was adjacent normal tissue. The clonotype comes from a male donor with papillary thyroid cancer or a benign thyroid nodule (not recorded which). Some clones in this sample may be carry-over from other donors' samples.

CDR3 residues: CASSLLSSGGTDTQYF. The DNA for the CDR3 is TGTGCCAGCAGTTTATTGTCTAGCGGGGGCACAGATACGCAGTATTTT. This rearrangement joins TRBV28 to TRBJ2-3; 9 nucleotides agree with TRBD2. The CDR3 contains 16 residues. The V gene's germline CDR1 is MDHEN and CDR2 SYDVKM. The V and J ends lost 1 base and 1 base, in that order; junction bases with no gene match: 3.